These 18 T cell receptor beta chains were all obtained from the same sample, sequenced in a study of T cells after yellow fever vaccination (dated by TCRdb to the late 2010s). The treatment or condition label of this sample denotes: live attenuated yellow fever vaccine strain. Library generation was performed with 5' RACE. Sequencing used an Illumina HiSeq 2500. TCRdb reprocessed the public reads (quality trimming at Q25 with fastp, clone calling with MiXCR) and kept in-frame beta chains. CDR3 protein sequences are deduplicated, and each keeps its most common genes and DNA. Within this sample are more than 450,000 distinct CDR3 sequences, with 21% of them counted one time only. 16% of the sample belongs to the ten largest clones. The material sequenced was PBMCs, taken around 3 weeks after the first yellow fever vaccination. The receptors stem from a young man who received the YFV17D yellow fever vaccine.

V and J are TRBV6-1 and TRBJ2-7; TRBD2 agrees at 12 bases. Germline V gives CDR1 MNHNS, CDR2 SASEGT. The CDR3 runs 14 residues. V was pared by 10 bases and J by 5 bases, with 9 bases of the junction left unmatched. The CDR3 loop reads CATARTSGVHEQYV. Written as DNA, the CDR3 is TGTGCCACCGCCCGGACTAGCGGGGTTCACGAGCAGTACGTC.

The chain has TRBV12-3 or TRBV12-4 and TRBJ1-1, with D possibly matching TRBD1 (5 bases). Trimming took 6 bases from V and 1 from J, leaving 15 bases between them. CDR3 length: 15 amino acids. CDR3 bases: TGTGCCAGCAGAATTACCGGGACCGAGAACACTGAAGCTTTCTTT. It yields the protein CASRITGTENTEAFF.

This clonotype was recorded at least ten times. This chain's CDR3 is CASSQARGNQPQHF. CDR3 bases: TGTGCCAGCTCACAGGCGCGGGGTAATCAGCCCCAGCATTTT. The J gene is TRBJ1-5, the V gene TRBV18; D remains ambiguous. Germline V gene sequence: CDR1 KGHSH, CDR2 LQKENI. The CDR3 length is 14 residues. The germline V and J ends were trimmed by 4 bases and 4 bases, with 11 bases remaining between them.

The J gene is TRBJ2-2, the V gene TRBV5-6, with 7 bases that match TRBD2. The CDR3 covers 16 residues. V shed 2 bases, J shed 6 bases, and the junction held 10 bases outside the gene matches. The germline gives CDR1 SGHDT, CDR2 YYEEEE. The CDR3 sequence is CASSFAGASLPGELFF. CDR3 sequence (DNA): TGTGCCAGCAGCTTTGCGGGAGCTAGTTTACCCGGGGAGCTGTTTTTT.

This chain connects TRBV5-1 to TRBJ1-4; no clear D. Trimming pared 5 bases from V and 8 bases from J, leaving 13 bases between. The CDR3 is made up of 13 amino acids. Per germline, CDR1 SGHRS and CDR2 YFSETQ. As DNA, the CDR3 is TGCGCCAGCAGACGTGCATTCCAGGAAAAACTGTTTTTT. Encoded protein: CASRRAFQEKLFF. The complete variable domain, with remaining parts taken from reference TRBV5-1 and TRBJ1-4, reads KAGVTQTPRYLIKTRGQQVTLSCSPISGHRSVSWYQQTPGQGLQFLFEYFSETQRNKGNFPGRFSGRQFSNSRSEMNVSTLELGDSALYLCASRRAFQEKLFFGSGTQLSVL.

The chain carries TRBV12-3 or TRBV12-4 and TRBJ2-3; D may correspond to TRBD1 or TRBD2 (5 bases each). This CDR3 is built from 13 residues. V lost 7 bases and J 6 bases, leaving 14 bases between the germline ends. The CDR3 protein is CASNPAGTDTQYF. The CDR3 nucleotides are TGTGCCAGCAATCCCGCAGGGACCGATACGCAGTATTTT.

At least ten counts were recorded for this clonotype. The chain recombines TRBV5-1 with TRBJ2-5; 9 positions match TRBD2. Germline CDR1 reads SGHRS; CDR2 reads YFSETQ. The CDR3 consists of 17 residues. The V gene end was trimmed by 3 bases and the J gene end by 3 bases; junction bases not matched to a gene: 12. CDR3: CASSWRTGAGGEETQYF. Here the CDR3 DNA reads TGCGCCAGCAGCTGGAGAACCGGGGCGGGGGGGGAAGAGACCCAGTACTTC. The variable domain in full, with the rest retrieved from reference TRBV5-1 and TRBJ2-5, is KAGVTQTPRYLIKTRGQQVTLSCSPISGHRSVSWYQQTPGQGLQFLFEYFSETQRNKGNFPGRFSGRQFSNSRSEMNVSTLELGDSALYLCASSWRTGAGGEETQYFGPGTRLLVL.

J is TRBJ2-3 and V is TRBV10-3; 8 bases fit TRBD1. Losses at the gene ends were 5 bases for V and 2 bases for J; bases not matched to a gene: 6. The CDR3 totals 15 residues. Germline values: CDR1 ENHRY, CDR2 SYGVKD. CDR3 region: CAISFADRATDTQYF. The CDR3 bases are TGTGCCATCAGTTTCGCGGACAGGGCCACAGATACGCAGTATTTT.

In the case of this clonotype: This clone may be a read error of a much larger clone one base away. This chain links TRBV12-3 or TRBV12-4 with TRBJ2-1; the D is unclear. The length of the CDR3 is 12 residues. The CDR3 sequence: CVSSLLDNEQFF. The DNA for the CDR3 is TGTGTCAGCAGTTTACTCGACAATGAGCAGTTCTTC.

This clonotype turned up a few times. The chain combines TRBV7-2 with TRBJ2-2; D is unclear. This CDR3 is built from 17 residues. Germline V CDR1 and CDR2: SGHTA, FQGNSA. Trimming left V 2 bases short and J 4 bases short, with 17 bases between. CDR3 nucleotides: TGTGCCAGCAGCTTATCAGGAAAGAGGTCGCGCACCGGGGAGCTGTTTTTT. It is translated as CASSLSGKRSRTGELFF.

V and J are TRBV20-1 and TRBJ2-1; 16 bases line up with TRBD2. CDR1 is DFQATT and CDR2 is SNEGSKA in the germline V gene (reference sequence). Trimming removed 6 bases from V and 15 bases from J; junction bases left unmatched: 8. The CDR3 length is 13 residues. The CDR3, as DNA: TGCAGTGCCTCCGGGACTAGCGGGGGGGTAATGTTCTTC. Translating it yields CSASGTSGGVMFF.

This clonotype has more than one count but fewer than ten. CDR3 in DNA: TGCGCCAGCAGCTTCGGCGACGGGTCCTACGAGCAGTACTTC. Translating gives CASSFGDGSYEQYF. V and J are TRBV5-1 and TRBJ2-7; D is ambiguous. Deletions cut 2 bases from V and 1 base from J, with 10 bases between. Germline CDR1 SGHRS, CDR2 YFSETQ. The CDR3 is 14 amino acids.

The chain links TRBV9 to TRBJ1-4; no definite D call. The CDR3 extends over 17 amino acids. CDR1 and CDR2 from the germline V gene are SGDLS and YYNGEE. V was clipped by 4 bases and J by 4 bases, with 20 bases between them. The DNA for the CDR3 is TGTGCCAGCAGCCCATCGACGGTTCGAACGGTTAATGAAAAACTGTTTTTT. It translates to CASSPSTVRTVNEKLFF.

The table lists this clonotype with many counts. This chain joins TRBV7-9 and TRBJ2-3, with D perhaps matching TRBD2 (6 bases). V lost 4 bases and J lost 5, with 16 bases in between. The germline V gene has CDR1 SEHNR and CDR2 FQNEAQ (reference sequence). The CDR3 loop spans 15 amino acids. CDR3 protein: CASSSRAEGGDTQYF. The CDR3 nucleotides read TGTGCCAGCAGCTCACGAGCGGAGGGTGGAGATACGCAGTATTTT. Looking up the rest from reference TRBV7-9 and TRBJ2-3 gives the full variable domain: DTGVSQNPRHKITKRGQNVTFRCDPISEHNRLYWYRQTLGQGPEFLTYFQNEAQLEKSRLLSDRFSAERPKGSFSTLEIQRTEQGDSAMYLCASSSRAEGGDTQYFGPGTRLTVL.

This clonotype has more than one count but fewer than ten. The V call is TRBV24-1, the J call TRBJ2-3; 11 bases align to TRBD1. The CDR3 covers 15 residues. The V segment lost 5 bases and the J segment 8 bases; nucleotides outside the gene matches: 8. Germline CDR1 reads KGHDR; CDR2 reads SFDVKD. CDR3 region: CATSAQGQGAATQYF. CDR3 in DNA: TGTGCCACCAGTGCCCAAGGACAGGGGGCGGCTACGCAGTATTTT.

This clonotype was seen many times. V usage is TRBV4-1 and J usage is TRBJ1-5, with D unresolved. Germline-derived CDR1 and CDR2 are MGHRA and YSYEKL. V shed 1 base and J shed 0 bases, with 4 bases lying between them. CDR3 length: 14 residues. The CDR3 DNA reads TGCGCCAGCAGCCAAGGTTATAGCAATCAGCCCCAGCATTTT. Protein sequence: CASSQGYSNQPQHF.

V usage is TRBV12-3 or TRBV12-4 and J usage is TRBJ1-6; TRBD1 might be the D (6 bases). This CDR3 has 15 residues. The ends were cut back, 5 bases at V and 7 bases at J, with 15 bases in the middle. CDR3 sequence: CASSPTGIVNSPLHF. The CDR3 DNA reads TGTGCCAGCAGTCCCACAGGGATTGTCAATTCACCCCTCCACTTT.

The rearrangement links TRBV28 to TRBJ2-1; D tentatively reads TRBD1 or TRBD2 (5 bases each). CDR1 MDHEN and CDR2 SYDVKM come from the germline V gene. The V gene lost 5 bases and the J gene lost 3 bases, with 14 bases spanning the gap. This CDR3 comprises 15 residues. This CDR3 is CASSIAGAYYNEQFF. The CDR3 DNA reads TGTGCCAGCAGTATCGCCGGGGCATACTACAATGAGCAGTTCTTC.